Sequencing of this T cell receptor beta chain was carried out in a study of T-cell reconstitution after alpha-beta-depleted transplantation in children. Study-level findings and limits: Several hundred expanded graft clones reportedly were the source of alpha-beta T cells about two months after transplant.

With V trimmed by 5 bases and J by 5 bases, 8 bases remained unmatched. CDR3 length equals 16 residues. Germline CDR1 and CDR2: SGHAT and FQNNGV. This clonotype was seen at least ten times. Its antigen is not identified. Unique molecular identifiers were built into the TCRbeta library. TCRdb ran MiXCR on the PCR reads and lists one entry per CDR3 protein. The sample lists roughly 300,000 distinct CDR3 sequences; 11% were seen once. The chain combines TRBV11-2 with TRBJ2-1; the match to TRBD2 covers 11 bases. Sequenced here: peripheral blood, sampled 180 days after TCRalphabeta/CD19-depleted stem cell transplant. This TCR derives from a male patient aged 2 to 9 who had a stem cell transplant for chronic granulomatous disease, so the T cells may come from the graft donor. The CDR3 nucleotides are TGTGCCAGCAGCCCGAAAATAGCGGGAGGGAACAATGAGCAGTTCTTC. It encodes CASSPKIAGGNNEQFF.